This entry lists 3 T cell receptor beta chains sequenced from one sample in a study of shared clonotypes between healthy human individuals. The repertoire was sequenced with immunoSEQ multiplex PCR; TCRdb's copy has only in-frame clones and lacks some. The repertoire includes hundreds of thousands of clones, 72% of them detected once, and 1.8% sits in the top ten. Specimen: memory CD4+ T cells sorted from blood. Described subset: CD45RA-negative fraction. Receptor source: a woman aged 30 to 39 in good health.

In this sample, this clone turned up once. V usage is TRBV19 and J usage is TRBJ2-7; tentatively, D is TRBD2 (5 bases). Between the trimmed V and J ends, which lost 1 base and 1 base, there was a span of 11 bases. This CDR3 region has 15 residues. Per the germline V gene, CDR1 is LNHDA and CDR2 is SQIVND (reference sequence). The chain's CDR3 is CASSIASSLSYEQYF. CDR3 coding DNA: TGTGCCAGTAGTATAGCTTCTAGCCTATCCTACGAGCAGTACTTC.

The rearrangement links TRBV5-4 to TRBJ2-2; D might be TRBD2 (7 bases). Germline CDR1 and CDR2: SGHNT and YYREEE (reference sequence). V was pared by 4 bases and J by 1 base, with 20 bases between. CDR3 length: 18 residues. CDR3 sequence reads: CASSQPPGGRGNTGELFF. CDR3 DNA sequence: TGTGCCAGCAGCCAGCCGCCCGGGGGGCGAGGGAACACCGGGGAGCTGTTTTTT.

The chain uses TRBV7-9 and TRBJ1-5, with a possible D match to TRBD1 (6 bases). This CDR3 has 16 amino acids. Trimming stripped 4 bases from V and 9 bases from J, with 22 bases between. Germline-derived CDR1 and CDR2 are SEHNR and FQNEAQ (reference sequence). DNA of the CDR3: TGTGCCAGCAGCTCCGAGCTCGGGGGCTATGGGGGGCCCCAGCATTTT. Translated: CASSSELGGYGGPQHF.